This TCR beta chain was captured by sequencing in a study of T cells in Graves' hyperthyroidism and ophthalmopathy. From RNA transcripts, TCR beta CDR3 regions were amplified. The HTBI set primed first-round TCR CDR3 RT-PCR. MiXCR, run by TCRdb on the multiplex PCR reads, gives a single entry per CDR3 protein. The table includes over 650,000 distinct CDR3 sequences, about 45% detected once. The V and J ends lost 3 bases and 0 bases respectively, with 6 bases between them. This CDR3 contains 13 residues. CDR1 and CDR2 (germline): DFQATT, SNEGSKA (reference sequence). This clonotype was seen ten or more times.

The receptor was derived from an adult man with Graves' disease, either hyperthyroidism or ophthalmopathy (not recorded which). This sequence joins TRBV20-1 and TRBJ1-5; D is perhaps TRBD1 (5 bases). Material for sequencing was peripheral blood or thyroid tissue (not recorded which). The CDR3 loop reads CSARTDSNQPQHF. CDR3 DNA sequence: TGCAGTGCTAGGACAGATAGCAATCAGCCCCAGCATTTT.